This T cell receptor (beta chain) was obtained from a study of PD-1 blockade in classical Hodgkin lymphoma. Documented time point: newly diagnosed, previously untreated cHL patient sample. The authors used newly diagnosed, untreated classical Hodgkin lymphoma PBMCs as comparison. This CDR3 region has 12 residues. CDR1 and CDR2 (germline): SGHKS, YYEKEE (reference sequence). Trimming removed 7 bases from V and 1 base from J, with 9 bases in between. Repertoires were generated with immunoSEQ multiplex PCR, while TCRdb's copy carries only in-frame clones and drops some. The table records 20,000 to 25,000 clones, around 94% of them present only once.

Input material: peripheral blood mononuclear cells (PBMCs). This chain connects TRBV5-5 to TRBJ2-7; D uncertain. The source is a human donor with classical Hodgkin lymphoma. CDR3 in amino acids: CASLAGSYEQYF. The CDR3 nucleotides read TGTGCCAGCTTGGCAGGATCCTACGAGCAGTACTTC. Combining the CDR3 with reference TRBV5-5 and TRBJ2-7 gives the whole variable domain DAGVTQSPTHLIKTRGQQVTLRCSPISGHKSVSWYQQVLGQGPQFIFQYYEKEERGRGNFPDRFSARQFPNYSSELNVNALLLGDSALYLCASLAGSYEQYFGPGTRLTVT.